This T cell receptor beta chain was sequenced for a study of T cell repertoires in cytomegalovirus infection. Study in general: Newly reported HLA-C-restricted and thoroughly characterized HLA-B-restricted CMV epitopes were employed. Both CMV infection and a matching HLA type were indicated by public TCR beta signatures. Study outcomes and limitations: Of the TCR beta families, the public ones yielded a cumulative frequency that identified carriers of CMV plus the relevant HLA. The response measured ex vivo was dominated by TCR beta clonotypes (HLA-C-restricted and CMV-specific).

This clonotype was seen a handful of times. Its antigen is currently unknown. Via MiXCR, TCRdb re-called the reads, giving one row per CDR3 protein. The sample carries 450,000 to 650,000 distinct CDR3 sequences, over 35% recorded once. The source of this sequence is a human donor in good health (CMV status not recorded). Some clones in this sample may be carry-over from other donors' samples. Specimen: cultured PBMCs, collected from culture after CMV antigen stimulation.

CDR3 amino acids: CAIRGRAENEQFF. The CDR3 coding sequence is TGTGCCATCAGGGGCAGGGCAGAGAATGAGCAGTTCTTC. This chain connects TRBV10-3 to TRBJ2-1; D is perhaps TRBD1 (5 bases). The CDR3 loop spans 13 amino acids. Germline CDR1 ENHRY, CDR2 SYGVKD. The V gene lost 6 bases and the J gene lost 7 bases, with 13 bases spanning the gap.